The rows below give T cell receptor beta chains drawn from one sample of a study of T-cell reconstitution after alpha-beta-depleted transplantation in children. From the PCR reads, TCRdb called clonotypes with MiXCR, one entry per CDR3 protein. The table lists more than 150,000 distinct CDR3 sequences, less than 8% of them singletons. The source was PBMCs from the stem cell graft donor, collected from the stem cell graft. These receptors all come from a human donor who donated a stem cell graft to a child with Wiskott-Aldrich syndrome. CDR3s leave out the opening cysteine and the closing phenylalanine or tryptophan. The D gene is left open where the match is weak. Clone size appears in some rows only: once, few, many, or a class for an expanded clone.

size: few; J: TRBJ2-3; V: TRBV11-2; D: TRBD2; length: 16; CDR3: ASSFFLAGGPGPDTQY
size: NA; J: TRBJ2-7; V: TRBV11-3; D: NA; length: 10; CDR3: ASSFAWEEQY
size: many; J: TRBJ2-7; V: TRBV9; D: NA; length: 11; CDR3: ASSVGSRLEQY
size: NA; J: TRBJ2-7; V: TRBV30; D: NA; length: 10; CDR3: AWSDQGYEQY
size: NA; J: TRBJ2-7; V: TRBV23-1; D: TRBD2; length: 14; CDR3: ASSQTGLAQSYEQY
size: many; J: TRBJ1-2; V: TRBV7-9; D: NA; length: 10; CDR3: AGGGELYGYT
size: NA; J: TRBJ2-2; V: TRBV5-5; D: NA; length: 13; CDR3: ASSFLAAGTGELF
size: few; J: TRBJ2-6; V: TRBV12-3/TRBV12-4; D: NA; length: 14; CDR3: ASSLGQHSGANVLT
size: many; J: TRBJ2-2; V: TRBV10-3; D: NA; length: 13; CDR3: AIRPQGILREELF
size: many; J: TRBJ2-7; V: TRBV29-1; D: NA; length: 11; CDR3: SVHWGSSYEQY
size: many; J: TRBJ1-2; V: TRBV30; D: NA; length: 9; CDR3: ASQWGGAYT
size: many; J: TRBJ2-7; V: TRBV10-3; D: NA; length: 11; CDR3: AISVAGLYEQY
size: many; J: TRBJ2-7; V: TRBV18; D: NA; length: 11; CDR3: ASSPGLDYEQY
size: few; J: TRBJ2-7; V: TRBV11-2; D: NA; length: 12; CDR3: ASSLVGGPYEQY
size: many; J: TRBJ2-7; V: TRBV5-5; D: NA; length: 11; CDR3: ASSLSADYEQY
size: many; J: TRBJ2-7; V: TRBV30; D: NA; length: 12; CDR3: AWSVQSYSYEQY
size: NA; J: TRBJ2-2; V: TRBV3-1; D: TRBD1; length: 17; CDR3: AICLNFWDRGPLTGELF
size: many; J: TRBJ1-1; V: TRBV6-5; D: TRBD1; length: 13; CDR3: ASSSDRGMNTEAF